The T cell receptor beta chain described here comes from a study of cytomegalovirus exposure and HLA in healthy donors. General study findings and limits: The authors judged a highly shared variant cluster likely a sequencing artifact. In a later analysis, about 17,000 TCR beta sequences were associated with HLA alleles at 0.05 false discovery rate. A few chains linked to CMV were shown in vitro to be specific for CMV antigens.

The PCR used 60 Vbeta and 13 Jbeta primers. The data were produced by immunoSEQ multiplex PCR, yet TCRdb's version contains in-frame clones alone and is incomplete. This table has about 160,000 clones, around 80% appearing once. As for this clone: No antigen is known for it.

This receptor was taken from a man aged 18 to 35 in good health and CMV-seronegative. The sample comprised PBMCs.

DNA of the CDR3: TGTGCCAGCAGCCTTACCGGGACTAGCGGGACGGTAACCTACGAGCAGTACTTC. Translation gives CASSLTGTSGTVTYEQYF. The chain joins TRBV27 to TRBJ2-7; 13 positions agree with TRBD2. Germline V gives CDR1 MNHEY, CDR2 SMNVEV (reference sequence). The CDR3 contains 18 residues. V dropped 6 bases and J dropped 2; count of bases not matched to a gene: 13.